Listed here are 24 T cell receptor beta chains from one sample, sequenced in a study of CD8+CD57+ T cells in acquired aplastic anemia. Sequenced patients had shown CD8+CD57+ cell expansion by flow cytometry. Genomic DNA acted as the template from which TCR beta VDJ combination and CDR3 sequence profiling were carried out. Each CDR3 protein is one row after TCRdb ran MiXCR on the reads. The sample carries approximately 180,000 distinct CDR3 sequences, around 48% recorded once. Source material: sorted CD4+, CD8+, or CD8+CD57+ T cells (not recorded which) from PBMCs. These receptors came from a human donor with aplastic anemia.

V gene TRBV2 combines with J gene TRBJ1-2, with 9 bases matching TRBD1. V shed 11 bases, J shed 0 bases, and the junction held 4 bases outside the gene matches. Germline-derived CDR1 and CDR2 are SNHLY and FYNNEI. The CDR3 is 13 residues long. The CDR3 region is CAGNRGPNYGYTF. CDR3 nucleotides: TGTGCCGGCAACAGGGGGCCTAACTATGGCTACACCTTC.

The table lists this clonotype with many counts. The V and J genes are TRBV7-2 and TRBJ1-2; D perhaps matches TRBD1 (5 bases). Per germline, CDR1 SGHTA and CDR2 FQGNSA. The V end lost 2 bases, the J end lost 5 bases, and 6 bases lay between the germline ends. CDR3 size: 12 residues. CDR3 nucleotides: TGTGCCAGCAGCTTACAGGGTTATGGCTACACCTTC. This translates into CASSLQGYGYTF.

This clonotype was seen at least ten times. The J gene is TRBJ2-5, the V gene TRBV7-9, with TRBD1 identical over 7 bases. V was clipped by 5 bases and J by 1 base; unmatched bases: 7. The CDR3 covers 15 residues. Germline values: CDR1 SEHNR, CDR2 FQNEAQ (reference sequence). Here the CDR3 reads CASSPVGQTQETQYF. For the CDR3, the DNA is TGTGCCAGCAGCCCCGTGGGACAGACCCAAGAGACCCAGTACTTC.

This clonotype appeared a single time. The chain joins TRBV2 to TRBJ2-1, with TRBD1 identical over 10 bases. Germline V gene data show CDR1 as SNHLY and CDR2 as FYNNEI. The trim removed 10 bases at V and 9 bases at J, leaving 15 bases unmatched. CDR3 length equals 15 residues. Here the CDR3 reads CATASRDRGFSEQFF. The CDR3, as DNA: TGTGCCACCGCATCCCGGGACAGGGGATTCAGTGAGCAGTTCTTC.

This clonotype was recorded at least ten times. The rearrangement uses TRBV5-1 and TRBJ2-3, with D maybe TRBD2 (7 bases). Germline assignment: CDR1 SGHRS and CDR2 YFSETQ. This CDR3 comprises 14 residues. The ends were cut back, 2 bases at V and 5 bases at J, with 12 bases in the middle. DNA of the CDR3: TGCGCCAGCAGCTTTGGGGGGGGCCTAGATACGCAGTATTTT. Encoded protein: CASSFGGGLDTQYF.

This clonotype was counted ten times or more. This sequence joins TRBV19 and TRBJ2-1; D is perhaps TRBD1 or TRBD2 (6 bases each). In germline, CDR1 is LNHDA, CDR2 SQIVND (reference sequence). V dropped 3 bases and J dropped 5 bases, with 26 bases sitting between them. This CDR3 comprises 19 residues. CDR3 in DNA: TGTGCCAGTAGTATTGTTATGATTGGCGGGACAACAAAAAACAATGAGCAGTTCTTC. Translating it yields CASSIVMIGGTTKNNEQFF.

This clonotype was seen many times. DNA of the CDR3: TGTGCCACCAGCAAAGATCCTGGGTGGGAGCAGTACTTC. It yields the protein CATSKDPGWEQYF. The rearrangement links TRBV15 to TRBJ2-7; no reliable D call. The CDR3 is 13 residues long. Deletions cut 4 bases from V and 7 bases from J, with 14 bases between. Germline-derived CDR1 and CDR2 are LNHNV and YYDKDF (reference sequence).

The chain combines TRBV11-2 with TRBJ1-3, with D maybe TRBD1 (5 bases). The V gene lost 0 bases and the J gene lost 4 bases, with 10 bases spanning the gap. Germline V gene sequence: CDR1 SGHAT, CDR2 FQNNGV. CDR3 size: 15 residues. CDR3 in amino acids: CASSLEGLRGNTIYF. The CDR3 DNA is TGTGCCAGCAGCTTAGAGGGGCTGCGGGGAAACACCATATATTTT. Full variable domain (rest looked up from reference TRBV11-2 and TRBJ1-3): EAGVAQSPRYKIIEKRQSVAFWCNPISGHATLYWYQQILGQGPKLLIQFQNNGVVDDSQLPKDRFSAERLKGVDSTLKIQPAKLEDSAVYLCASSLEGLRGNTIYFGEGSWLTVV.

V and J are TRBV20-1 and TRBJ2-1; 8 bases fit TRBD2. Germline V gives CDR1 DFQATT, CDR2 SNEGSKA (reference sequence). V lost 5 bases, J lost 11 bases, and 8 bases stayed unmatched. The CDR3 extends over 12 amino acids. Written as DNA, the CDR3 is TGCAGTGCTCGAGCGGGGGATAATAAGCAGTTCTTC. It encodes CSARAGDNKQFF.

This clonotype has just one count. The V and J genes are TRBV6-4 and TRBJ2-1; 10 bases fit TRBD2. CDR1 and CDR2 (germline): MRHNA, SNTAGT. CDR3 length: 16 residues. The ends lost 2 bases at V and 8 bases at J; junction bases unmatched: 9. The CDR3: CASSDGVAGGIDEQFF. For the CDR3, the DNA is TGTGCCAGCAGTGACGGTGTAGCGGGAGGTATCGATGAGCAGTTCTTC.

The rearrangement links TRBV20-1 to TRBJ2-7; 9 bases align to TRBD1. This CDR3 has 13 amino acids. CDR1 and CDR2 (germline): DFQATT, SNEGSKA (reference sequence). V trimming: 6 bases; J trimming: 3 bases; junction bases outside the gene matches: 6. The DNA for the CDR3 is TGCAGTGCGCCGGGACAGGGAGGCTACGAGCAGTACTTC. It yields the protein CSAPGQGGYEQYF.

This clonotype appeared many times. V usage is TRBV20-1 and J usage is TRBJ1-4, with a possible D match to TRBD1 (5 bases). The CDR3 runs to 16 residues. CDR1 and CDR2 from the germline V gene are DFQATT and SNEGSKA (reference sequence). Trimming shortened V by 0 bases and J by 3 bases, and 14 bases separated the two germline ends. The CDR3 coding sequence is TGCAGTGCTAGAGATGTGGGGGGAAGAGCTAATGAAAAACTGTTTTTT. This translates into CSARDVGGRANEKLFF.

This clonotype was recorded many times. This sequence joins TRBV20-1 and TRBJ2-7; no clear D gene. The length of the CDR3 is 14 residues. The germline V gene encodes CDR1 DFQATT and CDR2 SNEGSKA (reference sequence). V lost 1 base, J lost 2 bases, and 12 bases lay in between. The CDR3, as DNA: TGCAGTGCTAGAGCCAGGACGCATACCTACGAGCAGTACTTC. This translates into CSARARTHTYEQYF.

CDR3 loop: CATSALGHATYNEQFF. The CDR3 DNA is TGTGCCACCAGCGCCCTTGGCCATGCAACTTACAATGAGCAGTTCTTC. The genes are TRBV15 and TRBJ2-1; D is uncertain. The CDR3 is 16 amino acids. Germline loops: CDR1 LNHNV, CDR2 YYDKDF (reference sequence). V lost 5 bases and J 4 bases, leaving 18 bases between the germline ends.

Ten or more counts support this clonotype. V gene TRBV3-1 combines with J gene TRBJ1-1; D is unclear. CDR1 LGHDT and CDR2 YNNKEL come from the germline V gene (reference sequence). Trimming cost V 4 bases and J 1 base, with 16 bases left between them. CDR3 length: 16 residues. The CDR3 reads CASSRGMGAKNTEAFF. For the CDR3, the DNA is TGTGCCAGCAGCCGAGGAATGGGAGCTAAGAACACTGAAGCTTTCTTT. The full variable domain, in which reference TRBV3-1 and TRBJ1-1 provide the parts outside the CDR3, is DTAVSQTPKYLVTQMGNDKSIKCEQNLGHDTMYWYKQDSKKFLKIMFSYNNKELIINETVPNRFSPKSPDKAHLNLHINSLELGDSAVYFCASSRGMGAKNTEAFFGQGTRLTVV.

CDR3 coding DNA: TGTGCCATCAGCTTCCACAGGGGGGAAGATGAGCAGTTCTTC. This encodes CAISFHRGEDEQFF. The chain uses TRBV10-3 and TRBJ2-1; TRBD1 aligns across 8 bases. Germline CDR1 ENHRY, CDR2 SYGVKD. The CDR3 consists of 14 residues. After removal of 6 bases from V and 8 bases from J, the junction contained 9 bases not matched to a gene.

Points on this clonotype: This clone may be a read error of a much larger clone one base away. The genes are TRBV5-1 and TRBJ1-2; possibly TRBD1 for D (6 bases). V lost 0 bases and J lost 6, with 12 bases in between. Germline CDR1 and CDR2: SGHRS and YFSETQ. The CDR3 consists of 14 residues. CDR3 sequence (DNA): TGCGCCAGCAGCTTGGAGAACAGGGACCATGGCTACACCTTC. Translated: CASSLENRDHGYTF.

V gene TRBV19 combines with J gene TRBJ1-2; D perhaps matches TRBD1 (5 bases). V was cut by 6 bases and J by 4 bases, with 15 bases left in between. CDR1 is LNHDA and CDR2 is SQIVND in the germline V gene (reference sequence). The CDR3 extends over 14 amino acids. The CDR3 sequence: CASSFQGYIYGYTF. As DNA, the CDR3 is TGTGCCAGTAGCTTTCAGGGCTATATCTATGGCTACACCTTC.

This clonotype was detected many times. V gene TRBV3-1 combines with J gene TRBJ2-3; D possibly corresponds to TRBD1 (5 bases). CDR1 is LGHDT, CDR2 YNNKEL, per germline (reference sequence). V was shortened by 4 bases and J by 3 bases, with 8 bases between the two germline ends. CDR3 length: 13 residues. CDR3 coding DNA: TGTGCCAGCAGCCCAGGGTGGACAGATACGCAGTATTTT. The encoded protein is CASSPGWTDTQYF.

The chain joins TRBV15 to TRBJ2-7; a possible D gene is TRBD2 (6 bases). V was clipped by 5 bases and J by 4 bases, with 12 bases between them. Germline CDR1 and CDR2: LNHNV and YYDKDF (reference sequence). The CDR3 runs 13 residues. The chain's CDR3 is CATSSRGNYEQYF. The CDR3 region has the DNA TGTGCCACCAGCTCTCGGGGGAATTACGAGCAGTACTTC.

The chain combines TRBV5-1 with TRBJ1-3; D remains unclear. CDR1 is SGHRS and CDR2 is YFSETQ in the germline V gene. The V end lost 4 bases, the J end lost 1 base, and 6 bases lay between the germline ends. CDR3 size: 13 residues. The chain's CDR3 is CASSLWSGNTIYF. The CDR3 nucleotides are TGCGCCAGCAGCCTGTGGTCTGGAAACACCATATATTTT.

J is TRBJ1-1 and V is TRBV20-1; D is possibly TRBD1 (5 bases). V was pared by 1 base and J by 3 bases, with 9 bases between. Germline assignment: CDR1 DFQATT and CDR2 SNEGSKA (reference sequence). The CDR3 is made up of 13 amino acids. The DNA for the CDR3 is TGCAGTGCTAGAGGGGAAGGGGACACTGAAGCTTTCTTT. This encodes CSARGEGDTEAFF.

Here the CDR3 reads CATSDWGLAGGGEQFF. The CDR3, as DNA: TGTGCCACCAGTGACTGGGGACTAGCGGGAGGGGGTGAGCAGTTCTTC. This sequence joins TRBV24-1 and TRBJ2-1, with 16 nucleotides matching TRBD2. The CDR3 totals 16 residues. Germline CDR1 and CDR2: KGHDR and SFDVKD. The V segment lost 4 bases and the J segment 9 bases; nucleotides outside the gene matches: 5.

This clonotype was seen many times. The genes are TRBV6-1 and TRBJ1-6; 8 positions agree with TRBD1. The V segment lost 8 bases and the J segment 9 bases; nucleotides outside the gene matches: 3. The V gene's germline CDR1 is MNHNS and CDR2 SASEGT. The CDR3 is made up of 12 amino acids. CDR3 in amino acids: CASGQGSSPLHF. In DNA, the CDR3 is TGTGCCAGCGGACAGGGTAGTTCACCCCTCCACTTT.